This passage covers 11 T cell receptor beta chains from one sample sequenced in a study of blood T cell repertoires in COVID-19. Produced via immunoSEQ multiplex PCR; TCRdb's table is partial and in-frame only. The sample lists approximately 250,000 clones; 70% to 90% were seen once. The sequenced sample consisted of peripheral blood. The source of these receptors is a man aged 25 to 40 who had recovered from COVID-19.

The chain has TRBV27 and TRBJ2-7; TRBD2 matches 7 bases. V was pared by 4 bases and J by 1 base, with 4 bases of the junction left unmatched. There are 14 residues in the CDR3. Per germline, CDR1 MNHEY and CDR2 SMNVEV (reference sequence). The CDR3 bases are TGTGCCAGCAGTTGGTGGGAGGGGTCCTACGAGCAGTACTTC. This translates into CASSWWEGSYEQYF.

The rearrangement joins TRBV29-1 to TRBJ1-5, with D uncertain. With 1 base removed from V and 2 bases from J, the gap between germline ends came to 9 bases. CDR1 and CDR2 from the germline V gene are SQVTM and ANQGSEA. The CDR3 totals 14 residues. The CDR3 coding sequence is TGCAGCGTTGAAGGCGGGCCTGGCAATCAGCCCCAGCATTTT. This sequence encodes CSVEGGPGNQPQHF.

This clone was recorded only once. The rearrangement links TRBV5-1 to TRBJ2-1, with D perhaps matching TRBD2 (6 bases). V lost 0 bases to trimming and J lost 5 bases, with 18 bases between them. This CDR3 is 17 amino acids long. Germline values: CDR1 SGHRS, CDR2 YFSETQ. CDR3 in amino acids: CASSLVPSTGDHNEQFF. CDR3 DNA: TGCGCCAGCAGCTTGGTACCCTCAACGGGGGACCACAATGAGCAGTTCTTC.

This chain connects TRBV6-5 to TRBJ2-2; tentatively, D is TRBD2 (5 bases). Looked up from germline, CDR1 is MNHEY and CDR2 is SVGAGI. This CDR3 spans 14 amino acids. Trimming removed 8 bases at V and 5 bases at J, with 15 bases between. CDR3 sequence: CASLQRGGTGELFF. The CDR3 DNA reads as TGTGCCAGCCTACAACGGGGTGGAACCGGGGAGCTGTTTTTT.

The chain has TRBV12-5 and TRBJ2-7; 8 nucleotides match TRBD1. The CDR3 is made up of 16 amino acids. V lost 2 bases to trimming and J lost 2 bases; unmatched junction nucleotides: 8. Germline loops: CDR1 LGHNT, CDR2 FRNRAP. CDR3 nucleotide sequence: TGTGCTAGTGGTTTGCCGACAGGGGCGCGACCCTACGAGCAGTACTTC. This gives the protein CASGLPTGARPYEQYF.

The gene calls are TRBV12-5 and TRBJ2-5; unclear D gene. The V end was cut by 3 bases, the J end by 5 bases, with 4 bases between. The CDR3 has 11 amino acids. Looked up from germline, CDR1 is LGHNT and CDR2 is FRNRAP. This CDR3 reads CASGFGETQYF. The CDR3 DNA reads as TGTGCTAGTGGTTTCGGGGAGACCCAGTACTTC.

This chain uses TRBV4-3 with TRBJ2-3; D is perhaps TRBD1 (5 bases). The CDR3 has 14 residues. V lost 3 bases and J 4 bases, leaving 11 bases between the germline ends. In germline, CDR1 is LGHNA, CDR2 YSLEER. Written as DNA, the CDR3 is TGCGCCAGCAGCCATAGTGGGGCCGCAGATACGCAGTATTTT. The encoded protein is CASSHSGAADTQYF.

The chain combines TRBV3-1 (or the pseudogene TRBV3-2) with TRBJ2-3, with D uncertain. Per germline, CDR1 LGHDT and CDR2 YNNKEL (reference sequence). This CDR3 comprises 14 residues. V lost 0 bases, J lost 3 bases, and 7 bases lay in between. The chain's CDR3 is CASSQDLLTDTQYF. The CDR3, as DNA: TGTGCCAGCAGCCAAGACCTCTTAACAGATACGCAGTATTTT.

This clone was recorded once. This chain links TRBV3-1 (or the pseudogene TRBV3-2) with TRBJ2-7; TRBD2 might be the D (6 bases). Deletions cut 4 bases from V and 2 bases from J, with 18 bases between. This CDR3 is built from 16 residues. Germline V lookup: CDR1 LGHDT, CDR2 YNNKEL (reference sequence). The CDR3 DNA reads TGTGCCAGCAGCCCACGAAAGGCGGGACGGACCTACGAGCAGTACTTC. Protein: CASSPRKAGRTYEQYF.

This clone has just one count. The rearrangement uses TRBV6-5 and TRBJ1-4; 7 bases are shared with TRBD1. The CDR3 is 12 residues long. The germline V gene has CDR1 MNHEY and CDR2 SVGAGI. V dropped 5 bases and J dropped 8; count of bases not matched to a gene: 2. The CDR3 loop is CASSTDREKLFF. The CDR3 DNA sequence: TGTGCCAGCAGTACGGACAGGGAAAAACTGTTTTTT.

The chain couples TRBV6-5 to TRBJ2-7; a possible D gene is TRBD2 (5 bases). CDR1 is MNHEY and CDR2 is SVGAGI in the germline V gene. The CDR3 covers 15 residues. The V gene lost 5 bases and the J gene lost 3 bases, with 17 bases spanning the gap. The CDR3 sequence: CASSPERADHYEQYF. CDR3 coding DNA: TGTGCCAGCAGTCCCGAGAGAGCGGACCACTACGAGCAGTACTTC.